The 12 T cell receptor beta chains listed next were all sequenced from one sample in a study of blood T cell repertoires in COVID-19. Data came from immunoSEQ multiplex PCR; TCRdb stores just in-frame clones and leaves some out. The data contain fewer than 35,000 clones, 90% of them singletons. Sequenced sample: peripheral blood. All receptors come from a man aged 55 to 69 with active COVID-19.

The chain combines TRBV19 with TRBJ2-5; 8 bases map to TRBD1. This CDR3 is built from 15 residues. V lost 5 bases to trimming and J lost 4 bases; unmatched junction nucleotides: 9. The V gene's germline CDR1 is LNHDA and CDR2 SQIVND (reference sequence). The CDR3 sequence is CASSGDRLRGETQYF. CDR3 coding DNA: TGTGCCAGTAGTGGGGACAGGTTAAGAGGAGAGACCCAGTACTTC.

The V gene is TRBV9, the J gene TRBJ2-4, with unresolved D. The germline gives CDR1 SGDLS, CDR2 YYNGEE. Deletions cut 4 bases from V and 1 base from J, with 9 bases between. The CDR3 sequence is 14 residues long. CDR3 nucleotide sequence: TGTGCCAGCAGCAATAAGGAGGCCAAAAACATTCAGTACTTC. Protein product: CASSNKEAKNIQYF.

The V and J genes are TRBV6-1 and TRBJ1-1; D remains ambiguous. With 0 bases removed from V and 5 bases from J, the gap between germline ends came to 10 bases. This CDR3 comprises 14 residues. CDR1 and CDR2 from the germline V gene are MNHNS and SASEGT. CDR3 protein: CASSEAGGLTEAFF. CDR3 DNA sequence: TGTGCCAGCAGTGAAGCTGGAGGGTTGACTGAAGCTTTCTTT.

V usage is TRBV29-1 and J usage is TRBJ1-1, with a weak D call TRBD1 (5 bases). This CDR3 contains 16 residues. Germline V lookup: CDR1 SQVTM, CDR2 ANQGSEA. With 7 bases removed from V and 1 base from J, the gap between germline ends came to 22 bases. The CDR3, as DNA: TGCAGCGCCCAAGGGTGGGGCGGATACCAGAACACTGAAGCTTTCTTT. Translation: CSAQGWGGYQNTEAFF.

As for this clone: Other DNA sequences in the same sample also yield this CDR3. V usage is TRBV18 and J usage is TRBJ1-5; no firm D call. Looked up from germline, CDR1 is KGHSH and CDR2 is LQKENI. V lost 4 bases and J lost 0, with 7 bases in between. This CDR3 is built from 14 residues. As DNA, the CDR3 is TGTGCCAGCTCACGTGGAGTTAGCAATCAGCCCCAGCATTTT. This codes for CASSRGVSNQPQHF.

V and J are TRBV7-9 and TRBJ2-6, with 7 nucleotides matching TRBD1. V gave up 3 bases and J gave up 0 bases; unmatched junction bases: 2. CDR1 is SEHNR and CDR2 is FQNEAQ in the germline V gene (reference sequence). CDR3 length: 16 residues. The CDR3 spells CASSFDRVSGANVLTF. CDR3 in DNA: TGTGCCAGCAGCTTTGACAGGGTCTCTGGGGCCAACGTCCTGACTTTC. Complete variable domain (other parts from reference TRBV7-9 and TRBJ2-6): DTGVSQNPRHKITKRGQNVTFRCDPISEHNRLYWYRQTLGQGPEFLTYFQNEAQLEKSRLLSDRFSAERPKGSFSTLEIQRTEQGDSAMYLCASSFDRVSGANVLTFGAGSRLTVL.

This chain connects TRBV4-1 to TRBJ2-7; the match to TRBD1 covers 11 bases. Losses at the gene ends were 3 bases for V and 2 bases for J; bases not matched to a gene: 9. The CDR3 length is 17 residues. The germline V gene has CDR1 MGHRA and CDR2 YSYEKL. CDR3: CASSQAWTGGTTYEQYF. As DNA, the CDR3 is TGCGCCAGCAGCCAGGCCTGGACAGGGGGCACGACCTACGAGCAGTACTTC.

This clone was counted only a few times. The V gene is TRBV5-1, the J gene TRBJ2-3; D is perhaps TRBD2 (5 bases). The CDR3 covers 13 residues. With 7 bases removed from V and 0 bases from J, the gap between germline ends came to 9 bases. The germline gives CDR1 SGHRS, CDR2 YFSETQ. CDR3 protein: CASGTGSTDTQYF. CDR3 coding DNA: TGCGCCAGCGGAACGGGAAGCACAGATACGCAGTATTTT.

V gene TRBV7-2 combines with J gene TRBJ2-7, with 9 nucleotides matching TRBD1. The CDR3 covers 14 residues. Germline V lookup: CDR1 SGHTA, CDR2 FQGNSA. V dropped 5 bases and J dropped 5; count of bases not matched to a gene: 7. CDR3 region: CASSPRDRVDEQYF. The CDR3, as DNA: TGTGCCAGCAGCCCGCGGGACAGGGTGGACGAGCAGTACTTC.

This clone was detected only a few times. This chain uses TRBV28 with TRBJ1-2, with D hard to call. V lost 6 bases and J 0 bases, leaving 11 bases between the germline ends. The CDR3 sequence is 14 residues long. Germline assignment: CDR1 MDHEN and CDR2 SYDVKM. CDR3 bases: TGTGCCAGCAGCCCCACATCTCCTAACTATGGCTACACCTTC. Encoded protein: CASSPTSPNYGYTF.

The chain links TRBV28 to TRBJ2-7; TRBD2 might be the D (7 bases). V shed 9 bases and J shed 3 bases, with 12 bases lying between them. From germline, CDR1 is MDHEN and CDR2 SYDVKM. The CDR3 runs 12 residues. The CDR3 DNA is TGTGCCAGTGGCGGGGGCCTCTACGAGCAGTACTTC. Protein product: CASGGGLYEQYF.

This clone was observed a single time. The chain recombines TRBV2 with TRBJ1-1; the D is unclear. CDR1 SNHLY and CDR2 FYNNEI come from the germline V gene. The CDR3 has 13 residues. The V end was cut by 2 bases, the J end by 4 bases, with 8 bases between. CDR3 sequence reads: CASSEWEGTEAFF. CDR3 DNA sequence: TGTGCCAGCAGTGAATGGGAGGGCACTGAAGCTTTCTTT.